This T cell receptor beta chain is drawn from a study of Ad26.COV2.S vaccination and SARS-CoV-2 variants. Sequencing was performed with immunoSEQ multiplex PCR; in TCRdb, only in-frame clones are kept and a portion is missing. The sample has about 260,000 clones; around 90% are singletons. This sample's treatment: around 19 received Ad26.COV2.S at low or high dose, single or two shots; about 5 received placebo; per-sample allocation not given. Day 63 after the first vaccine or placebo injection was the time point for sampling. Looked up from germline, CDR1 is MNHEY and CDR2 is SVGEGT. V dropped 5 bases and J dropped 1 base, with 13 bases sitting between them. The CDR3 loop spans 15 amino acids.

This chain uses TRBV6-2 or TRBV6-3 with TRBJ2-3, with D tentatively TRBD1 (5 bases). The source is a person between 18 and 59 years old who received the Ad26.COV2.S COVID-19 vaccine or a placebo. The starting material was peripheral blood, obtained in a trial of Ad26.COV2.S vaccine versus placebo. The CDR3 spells CASSRTIEGTDTQYF. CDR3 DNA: TGTGCCAGCAGTCGGACAATCGAGGGCACAGATACGCAGTATTTT.